This entry concerns a single T cell receptor beta chain. The antigen it recognizes is unknown. No qualities accompany the bases; no much larger clone lies one base away. CDR1 and CDR2, per the germline V gene, are SNHLY and FYNNEI. Trimming at the junction amounts to 1 base on V and 7 bases on J, and the germline ends lie 19 bases apart. Counted from cysteine to phenylalanine, this CDR3 has 16 amino acids. Only the CDR3 DNA is retained, 48 bases long and in frame from the first base. This entry is derived from a study of blood T cell repertoires in COVID-19 (dated by TCRdb to 2018 to 2021). For the study in its entirety: The collaborator samples originated in the United States, Italy and Spain and spanned the acute and convalescent phases of COVID-19. The material from the prospective study consisted of cDNA or gDNA derived from T cells, B-cell-depleted T cells, or PBMCs. Deeply sampled blood TCRbeta repertoires from subjects exposed to, actively infected with, or recovered from COVID-19 were included in the dataset. A freely available public database, intended as a resource for researchers studying the immune response to SARS-CoV-2, is where the repertoires were released. Samples came from the ongoing ImmuneRACE study (first 160 participants) plus 1,254 subjects from 6 global collaborators. Sample metadata almost always included a de-identified subject ID, COVID-19 status, age in years and sex. HLA class I and class II types, where available, came from metadata supplied by the sample provider rather than from assay-based typing. Results the study describes overall, beyond this receptor: The amount of clinical and demographic metadata varied by source and participant and was provided uncurated.

The immunoSEQ Assay, a bias-controlled multiplex PCR, was used to amplify TCRbeta CDR3 regions from genomic DNA. The study's processing was this. Within the assay, amplification of reference gene primers was used to estimate how many nucleated cells each sample contained. To quantify the absolute abundance of each unique TCRbeta CDR3 rearrangement, sequence reads were collapsed and filtered. For each sample, productive Simpson clonality was calculated as the square root of Simpson's diversity index across productive rearrangements. Not all clones reach the TCRdb copy of this immuneACCESS table, which keeps in-frame sequences only. Checked studies attribute under half of the gap to unresolved V genes and leave the rest unexplained. V, J and clone size are taken as reported in that table, and D and trimming were inferred from the DNA itself. Counted in this sample were about 75,000 clones; 70% to 85% of them appeared once. The top ten clones comprise around 20% of the sample.

Each collaborating institution followed its own protocols to collect whole blood in K2EDTA tubes. Collaborator samples were shipped for TCRbeta analysis as frozen whole blood, isolated PBMCs, or DNA extracted from either sample type. The chain links TRBV2 with TRBJ1-1; the D gene cannot be resolved reliably. Sequenced material: peripheral blood. The receptor was isolated from a woman in her 50s with acute or convalescent COVID-19. The CDR3 is CASSEDYFPLGGEAFF. In nucleotides, the sequence is TGTGCCAGCAGTGAAGATTACTTCCCTCTAGGAGGTGAAGCTTTCTTT. When the CDR3 is completed using the reference TRBV2 and TRBJ1-1 genes on either side, the full variable domain is EPEVTQTPSHQVTQMGQEVILRCVPISNHLYFYWYRQILGQKVEFLVSFYNNEISEKSEIFDDQFSVERPDGSNFTLKIRSTKLEDSAMYFCASSEDYFPLGGEAFFGQGTRLTVV.